One T cell receptor beta chain is described in this entry. What it recognizes is unknown. The sample is drawn from a study of cytomegalovirus exposure and HLA in healthy donors. Nominal health characterized the donors when sampled, though unrecorded immune exposures were likely. Vbeta (60) and Jbeta (13) primers were used in the PCR. Clones were read by immunoSEQ multiplex PCR, and TCRdb kept only the in-frame ones, dropping some. The data contain around 140,000 clones, 80% of them singletons. Findings of the study overall: Over 150 TCR beta chains were listed as cytomegalovirus-associated. Likely technical artifact: a cluster of highly shared sequence variants. Presence/absence comparisons presumed near-even sequencing depth among donors.

Between the trimmed V and J ends, which lost 6 bases and 4 bases, there was a span of 16 bases. Germline lookup yields CDR1 SGHDT and CDR2 YYEEEE. There are 14 residues in the CDR3. The receptor was derived from a man in his fifties in good health and CMV-seronegative. The rearrangement joins TRBV5-6 to TRBJ2-5, with TRBD2 as a possible D gene (7 bases). The specimen sequenced was PBMCs. CDR3 in amino acids: CASTMDGGAETQYF. The DNA for the CDR3 is TGTGCCAGCACCATGGATGGGGGGGCAGAGACCCAGTACTTC.